Each of the 18 T cell receptor beta chains below was sequenced from the same sample in a study of cytomegalovirus exposure and HLA in healthy donors. TCRdb's copy holds only in-frame clones and misses some; the assay was immunoSEQ multiplex PCR. The data show about 140,000 clones, about four fifths seen once. Material for sequencing was PBMCs. The receptor source for this set is a woman younger than 45 in good health and CMV-seronegative.

The chain carries TRBV6-5 and TRBJ1-2, with 10 bases lining up with TRBD1. The V gene's germline CDR1 is MNHEY and CDR2 SVGAGI. The CDR3 consists of 14 residues. V shed 7 bases and J 4 bases; nucleotides not matched to a gene: 6. The CDR3 loop reads CASTMGQGTYGYTF. The CDR3 DNA sequence: TGTGCCAGCACTATGGGACAGGGGACCTATGGCTACACCTTC.

The chain couples TRBV27 to TRBJ1-5, with a weak D call TRBD1 (6 bases). Trimming removed 5 bases from V and 1 base from J, with 15 bases in between. This CDR3 is 16 amino acids long. Per germline, CDR1 MNHEY and CDR2 SMNVEV (reference sequence). CDR3 sequence (DNA): TGTGCCAGCAGTCCAAACAGGGTCGGGAGCAATCAGCCCCAGCATTTT. Protein sequence: CASSPNRVGSNQPQHF.

V gene TRBV5-4 combines with J gene TRBJ2-3; a weak D match, TRBD1 (5 bases). Trimming left V 3 bases short and J 6 bases short, with 11 bases between. Germline V gene lookup returns CDR1 SGHNT and CDR2 YYREEE (reference sequence). The CDR3 runs 13 residues. The CDR3 reads CASSSDPGDTQYF. CDR3 in DNA: TGTGCCAGCAGCTCGGATCCAGGGGATACGCAGTATTTT.

The CDR3 sequence: CASSERGDSSYEQYF. CDR3 coding DNA: TGTGCCAGCAGTGAACGAGGTGACAGCTCCTACGAGCAGTACTTC. The chain joins TRBV6-1 to TRBJ2-7; D might be TRBD1 (5 bases). The germline gives CDR1 MNHNS, CDR2 SASEGT. CDR3 length: 15 residues. Trimming pared 2 bases from V and 0 bases from J, leaving 11 bases between.

The genes are TRBV6-5 and TRBJ2-7; 9 bases align to TRBD2. The CDR3 is 16 amino acids. CDR1 is MNHEY, CDR2 SVGAGI, per germline. With V trimmed by 4 bases and J by 1 base, 8 bases remained unmatched. This CDR3 reads CASSSQRGVGSYEQYF. The CDR3 DNA follows: TGTGCCAGCAGTTCTCAGCGGGGGGTTGGTTCCTACGAGCAGTACTTC.

The chain links TRBV5-1 to TRBJ1-1, with D possibly TRBD1 on 5 matching bases. The V gene's germline CDR1 is SGHRS and CDR2 YFSETQ. The CDR3 is made up of 14 amino acids. V was cut by 4 bases and J by 1 base, with 11 bases left in between. The CDR3 protein is CASSGQGGNTEAFF. The CDR3 DNA is TGCGCCAGCAGCGGTCAGGGTGGGAACACTGAAGCTTTCTTT.

The V and J genes are TRBV5-6 and TRBJ1-4, with a tentative D call TRBD1 (6 bases). Looked up from germline, CDR1 is SGHDT and CDR2 is YYEEEE. There are 14 residues in the CDR3. V was clipped by 2 bases and J by 11 bases, with 16 bases between them. The CDR3 nucleotides read TGTGCCAGCAGCTTTGATTCCGGGGGGCGGAAACTGTTTTTT. It encodes CASSFDSGGRKLFF.

The chain uses TRBV27 and TRBJ1-1; a weak D match, TRBD1 (5 bases). The CDR3 extends over 13 amino acids. Germline V gene lookup returns CDR1 MNHEY and CDR2 SMNVEV (reference sequence). V lost 5 bases, J lost 7 bases, and 14 bases lay in between. The CDR3 DNA sequence: TGTGCCAGCAGTCCCAGGCGGGGGTTTGAAGCTTTCTTT. It translates to CASSPRRGFEAFF.

The rearrangement joins TRBV7-2 to TRBJ2-1; 7 bases are a match to TRBD1. With V trimmed by 1 base and J by 6 bases, 6 bases remained unmatched. The germline gives CDR1 SGHTA, CDR2 FQGNSA. This CDR3 region has 15 residues. CDR3: CASSLGRGKTNEQFF. CDR3 DNA sequence: TGTGCCAGCAGCTTAGGCAGGGGGAAGACCAATGAGCAGTTCTTC.

In its sample, this clone was seen once. V usage is TRBV19 and J usage is TRBJ1-5; D remains ambiguous. This CDR3 has 15 residues. Trimming cost V 3 bases and J 6 bases, with 15 bases left between them. Per germline, CDR1 LNHDA and CDR2 SQIVND (reference sequence). The CDR3 region has the DNA TGTGCCAGTAGTATTGGGAGTGGGCTCGGTCAGCCCCAGCATTTT. It codes for CASSIGSGLGQPQHF.

V is TRBV5-1 and J is TRBJ2-4, with 12 bases fitting TRBD1. The CDR3 has 16 amino acids. Germline V gene sequence: CDR1 SGHRS, CDR2 YFSETQ. V was clipped by 2 bases and J by 2 bases; unmatched bases: 2. The CDR3 reads CASSLGTGGSKNIQYF. The CDR3 bases are TGCGCCAGCAGCTTAGGGACAGGGGGCTCCAAAAACATTCAGTACTTC. Looking up the rest from reference TRBV5-1 and TRBJ2-4 gives the full variable domain: KAGVTQTPRYLIKTRGQQVTLSCSPISGHRSVSWYQQTPGQGLQFLFEYFSETQRNKGNFPGRFSGRQFSNSRSEMNVSTLELGDSALYLCASSLGTGGSKNIQYFGAGTRLSVL.

The chain couples TRBV5-1 to TRBJ1-2; TRBD1 is a possible D gene (5 bases). CDR3 size: 18 residues. Germline-derived CDR1 and CDR2 are SGHRS and YFSETQ. Deletions cut 0 bases from V and 3 bases from J, with 21 bases between. DNA for the CDR3: TGCGCCAGCAGCTTGGCCACGGGGGAAAGGGTCGTCGACTATGGCTACACCTTC. Its translation is CASSLATGERVVDYGYTF.

The CDR3 protein is CASSAPTGGMNTEAFF. CDR3 sequence (DNA): TGCGCCAGCAGCGCGCCGACAGGGGGCATGAACACTGAAGCTTTCTTT. The chain recombines TRBV5-1 with TRBJ1-1; TRBD1 matches at 10 bases. The junction had 6 bases not matched to a gene; V was cut back by 4 bases and J by 0 bases. Per germline, CDR1 SGHRS and CDR2 YFSETQ. The CDR3 covers 16 residues.

This chain joins TRBV5-4 and TRBJ1-2, with D uncertain. This CDR3 comprises 14 residues. V was pared by 0 bases and J by 2 bases, with 8 bases between. Germline V lookup: CDR1 SGHNT, CDR2 YYREEE (reference sequence). The CDR3 is CASSLGGENYGYTF. The CDR3 coding sequence is TGTGCCAGCAGCTTGGGTGGGGAGAACTATGGCTACACCTTC.

CDR3 amino acids: CASSFTGEGYEQYF. The CDR3 DNA sequence: TGTGCCAGCAGCTTTACAGGGGAAGGCTACGAGCAGTACTTC. The genes are TRBV11-2 and TRBJ2-7, with 7 bases fitting TRBD1. Germline CDR1 reads SGHAT; CDR2 reads FQNNGV. V lost 3 bases, J lost 3 bases, and 5 bases stayed unmatched. The CDR3 runs to 14 residues. Supplemented by reference TRBV11-2 and TRBJ2-7, the full variable domain reads EAGVAQSPRYKIIEKRQSVAFWCNPISGHATLYWYQQILGQGPKLLIQFQNNGVVDDSQLPKDRFSAERLKGVDSTLKIQPAKLEDSAVYLCASSFTGEGYEQYFGPGTRLTVT.

The table lists this clone with a count of one. This rearrangement joins TRBV4-2 to TRBJ1-2; 12 bases agree with TRBD1. Losses at the gene ends were 2 bases for V and 2 bases for J; bases not matched to a gene: 9. CDR1 is LGHNA, CDR2 YNFKEQ, per germline. This CDR3 spans 18 amino acids. The CDR3: CASSQRGDRGPANYGYTF. CDR3 coding DNA: TGTGCCAGCAGCCAAAGGGGGGACAGGGGGCCAGCCAACTATGGCTACACCTTC.

The chain joins TRBV5-1 to TRBJ1-2; 7 bases map to TRBD1. The CDR3 loop spans 14 amino acids. The trim removed 0 bases at V and 10 bases at J, leaving 9 bases unmatched. CDR1 and CDR2 (germline): SGHRS, YFSETQ. CDR3: CASSLDRGTNNYTF. As DNA, the CDR3 is TGCGCCAGCAGCTTGGACAGGGGCACAAACAACTACACCTTC. The full variable domain, in which reference TRBV5-1 and TRBJ1-2 provide the parts outside the CDR3, is KAGVTQTPRYLIKTRGQQVTLSCSPISGHRSVSWYQQTPGQGLQFLFEYFSETQRNKGNFPGRFSGRQFSNSRSEMNVSTLELGDSALYLCASSLDRGTNNYTFGSGTRLTVV.

As concerns this clone: Other nucleotide sequences in the sample specify the same CDR3. The genes are TRBV7-9 and TRBJ1-2; D gene ambiguous. Germline V lookup: CDR1 SEHNR, CDR2 FQNEAQ (reference sequence). This CDR3 comprises 13 residues. With 3 bases removed from V and 5 bases from J, the gap between germline ends came to 10 bases. CDR3 amino acids: CASSLAGSYGYTF. The CDR3, as DNA: TGTGCCAGCAGCTTGGCGGGCTCATATGGCTACACCTTC.